This T cell receptor beta chain comes out of a study of cytomegalovirus exposure and HLA in healthy donors (dated by TCRdb to about 2017). Regarding the complete study: According to an earlier analysis of a few hundred of the donors, roughly 180 million T cells yielded 120 million or so unique TCR beta sequences and 276 Gb of sequence data. In a later analysis, previously published TCR beta repertoires from some 640 donors were re-analyzed and high-resolution HLA genotyping was added so that TCR occurrence patterns could be studied. Along with the roughly 700-subject first cohort, a separate validation cohort of roughly 110 different subjects was used. The study aimed to test whether cataloging public T cell receptors could reveal signatures of past pathogen exposure. To predict cytomegalovirus infection status, the study brought together high-throughput TCR immunosequencing, statistical association of individual TCRs with disease status, and machine learning. Donor age, sex, ethnicity and CMV serostatus were collected together with the repertoire data. All discovery cohort repertoires had been generated using a single sequencing platform. Typing coverage varied by locus: about 629-630 donors for A, B, C, DRB1 and DQB1; approximately 500 for DQA1; approximately 570 for DPA1; 450 to 480 for DPB1. An early release that covered more than 550 HLA-typed donors contained approximately 300 gigabases of sequencing data and tens of millions of unique TCR sequences. Class I and class II HLA loci were covered by the typing at four-digit resolution. Using immunosequencing, the study profiled T cell repertoires from about 650 subjects and related those repertoires to cytomegalovirus serostatus. To decide whether each TCR beta V gene segment behaved as functional or pseudogenic, an earlier analysis of some 600 of the donors relied on high-throughput TCR beta sequencing. In the later analysis, no new phenotypic data were used to find candidate immune exposures; instead, reliance was placed on TCR beta sequences and their occurrence across donors. On average, about 240,000 unique TCR beta nucleotide sequences were sequenced per donor among some 420 genotyped donors of the cohort, with 15% to 20% of those sequences being non-productive. Roughly 5 DR-DQ haplotypes were handled as single units for association and clustering because linkage in the cohort was strong. The genetic ancestry cluster associated with self-reported Caucasian donors included 81% of the 398 genotyped donors. In a later genetic analysis, genome-wide SNP genotypes for about 55% of the 666 donors were used, and that subset was treated as a discovery cohort.

Results and caveats for the whole study, not just this receptor: Because the 87-base-pair reads could not distinguish some IMGT-functional V segments, including TRBV6-2 and TRBV6-3, those segments were excluded. In a later analysis, most CMV-associated TCR beta chains were found to appear HLA-restricted, with HLA associations seemingly driven largely by CMV exposure. Most TCR sequences were observed very rarely across donors, whereas some public TCRs were present in many individuals. In the study, around 150 TCR beta chains were listed as associated with cytomegalovirus. A group of highly shared sequence variants was considered likely to be a technical artifact of the sequencing pipeline. In a later genetic analysis, a missense DCLRE1C variant was associated with V-gene and J-gene trimming of TCR beta chains, and the association was replicated in an independent cohort. In this cohort, only TCR beta chains were sequenced, and detectable features were limited by the absence of alpha or paired-chain data. Specific HLA alleles were associated with over 15,000 TCR beta sequences at a false discovery rate of 0.05 in a later analysis. About 17 rarely observed V segments, including chromosome 9 orphons, were excluded from the earlier analysis of approximately 600 of the donors because counts were too low. Because HLA typing was unavailable for some donors at each locus, only the typed subset was used in association tests. In a later analysis, the rate of TCR association differed among HLA loci, with DRB1 alleles having the most associated TCRs and HLA-C alleles having the fewest. The classifier was reported to diagnose cytomegalovirus status with high specificity and sensitivity in both the original cohort and the validation cohort. When HLA alleles, especially DR and DQ, strongly co-occurred, attributing TCR associations to individual alleles was difficult. The only immune exposure information available for the cohort was CMV serostatus. A later analysis reported that several top co-occurrence clusters appeared linked to parvovirus B19, influenza, CMV and Epstein-Barr virus. In vitro tests confirmed that a few of the cytomegalovirus-associated TCR beta chains recognize cytomegalovirus antigens. Presence/absence analyses assumed roughly uniform sequencing depth across donors, an assumption that may not hold. Linkage disequilibrium might explain the correlated functional status among segregating V segments, but an unknown experimental factor could not be ruled out. It was suggested by the authors that the approach could potentially be generalized to other disease states and immunological phenotypes. Compared with equally common non-associated chains, HLA-associated TCR beta chains in a later analysis were more clonally expanded and had lower generation probabilities. A later genetic analysis reported fewer N-insertions in productive TCRs among donors in an Asian-associated ancestry cluster than the roughly 650-donor mean. Broadly in line with IMGT annotations, most TCR beta V segments showed up in productive rearrangements about 87% or about 30% of the time in an earlier analysis of several hundred of the donors. A further reported finding was that TCR beta sequences accurately predicted the HLA-A and HLA-B alleles for most subjects in the first cohort.

In total, over 600 healthy bone marrow donors made up the cohort. Cohort members were all nominally healthy when sampled, although unrecorded immune exposures were likely present. The donor was CMV seronegative and belonged to the group of approximately 320 seronegative cohort members. Each donor provided a peripheral blood sample, and peripheral blood mononuclear cells were used for TCR beta sequencing. Genomic DNA extraction from the blood cell samples was performed with the Qiagen DNeasy Blood Extraction Kit. Libraries were prepared through the immunoSEQ multiplex PCR assay. For the multiplex PCR, a mixture combining 60 forward primers for TCR Vbeta segments and 13 reverse primers for TCR Jbeta segments was used. The CDR3 region of rearranged TCR beta genes was amplified from genomic DNA with a multiplex PCR assay. The Illumina HiSeq System was used to sequence the amplified TCR beta libraries as 87-base-pair reads. Per the source publication's procedure: A later analysis counted tens of millions of unique TCR beta chains across the 650 to 800 repertoires, and 10 million to 11 million of these chains were shared by at least two donors. Raw reads were error-corrected and collapsed into unique sequences with a nearest-neighbor algorithm that merged closely related sequences to remove PCR and sequencing errors. CDR3 sequences were aligned to IMGT reference sequences to assign V, D and J gene segments. For a sequence to be retained, a match of at least six nucleotides to both a V gene segment and a J gene segment was required. Rearrangements were called productive when the CDR3 lacked stop codons and stayed in frame with V and J; all others were non-productive. CDR3 was defined according to IMGT convention as the region running from the second conserved V-encoded cysteine to the conserved J-encoded phenylalanine. The earlier analysis of roughly 590 of the donors excluded sequences that lacked an unambiguous match to a single V gene segment. An earlier analysis of roughly 590 of the donors called V segments functional above 56.7% productive rearrangements and segregating when the between-donor standard deviation exceeded 5%. To diagnose cytomegalovirus status from the catalog of TCR beta chain sequences, a statistical classification framework was built. A later analysis assigned V and J genes by comparing TCR nucleotide sequences with IMGT/GENE-DB human TR gene sequences. A later analysis assigned CDR3 sequences and most-parsimonious VDJ recombination scenarios with the TCRdist pipeline. A later analysis defined each TCR beta chain by its CDR3 amino acid sequence plus V-gene family, and excluded reads lacking a unique V-gene family. To address suspected cross-contamination and a sequencing artifact, a later analysis removed 592 highly shared, low-generation-probability nucleotide sequences. In a later analysis, a clonal expansion index for each public chain was calculated from normalized within-repertoire ranks of inferred template counts. In a later analysis, generation probabilities were computed using a VDJ recombination model fitted to out-of-frame rearrangements, and the results were checked against IGoR. In a later analysis, hypergeometric tests were used to score TCR-TCR, TCR-HLA and TCR-CMV co-occurrence, with a repertoire-size bias correction applied to TCR pairs. A later analysis estimated false discovery rates by permuting HLA or CMV assignments 20 times. A later analysis grouped co-occurring TCRs with DBSCAN, adding TCRdist sequence similarity when clustering within HLA-allele-positive subsets. Repertoires with fewer than 30,000 or more than 120,000 public chains, plus five repertoires with anomalous nucleotide sharing, were excluded from co-occurrence clustering. Entries here come from immuneACCESS through TCRdb and include only in-frame sequences with V and J called. Some clones fail to appear in such tables; in the studies checked, an unresolved V gene covers under half of the shortfall, and the cause of the remainder is unknown. V, J and clone size reflect that table, while D and trimming were determined from the DNA. For this sample there are a few hundred thousand clones; approximately 80% appear just once. The ten largest clones capture about 0.3% of the sample.

Concerning this clone itself: The antigen it recognizes is unknown. No per-base quality is available; no much larger clone lies one base away.

The CDR3 measures 13 amino acids from cysteine to phenylalanine. Solely the CDR3 DNA is kept, with 39 bases framed from the first base. Trimming leaves V shorter by 8 bases and J shorter by 6 bases, with the junction holding 5 bases beyond the gene matches. The germline V gene sets CDR1 to MGHRA and CDR2 to YSYEKL. The rearrangement joined TRBV4-1 to TRBJ2-2; 8 central bases correspond to TRBD1. Sequencing input: PBMCs. The source of this sequence is a girl aged 2 to 10 in good health and CMV-seronegative. The nucleotides are TGCGCCAGCCAGAAGGGACAGGCCGGGGAGCTGTTTTTT. This gives the protein CASQKGQAGELFF.